A single sample is the source of the 15 T cell receptor beta chains below, sequenced in a study of PD-1 blockade in classical Hodgkin lymphoma. Time point meaning: cycle 4 day 1 (C4D1), after more than five weeks of nivolumab. Every patient was affected by relapse after autologous stem cell transplantation, while exposure to brentuximab vedotin was not uniform. Data came from immunoSEQ multiplex PCR; TCRdb stores just in-frame clones and leaves some out. Of over 75,000 clones in the sample, 90% are singletons; the top ten hold about 2.9%. Sequencing was performed on peripheral blood mononuclear cells (PBMCs), taken before the fourth cycle of nivolumab. These receptor sequences come from a human donor with classical Hodgkin lymphoma.

V and J are TRBV18 and TRBJ2-5, with D perhaps matching TRBD1 or TRBD2 (5 bases each). The V gene lost 3 bases and the J gene lost 5 bases, with 10 bases spanning the gap. Germline V gene lookup returns CDR1 KGHSH and CDR2 LQKENI. The CDR3 has 13 amino acids. In DNA form, the CDR3 reads TGTGCCAGCTCACCCGGGGCTGACGAGACCCAGTACTTC. Its protein product is CASSPGADETQYF.

This sequence joins TRBV2 and TRBJ1-3; no reliable D call. The V end lost 5 bases, the J end lost 4 bases, and 12 bases lay between the germline ends. Germline V gives CDR1 SNHLY, CDR2 FYNNEI. This CDR3 spans 14 amino acids. The CDR3, as DNA: TGTGCCAGCAGTCCCGGTGTCGGCGGAAACACCATATATTTT. Protein product: CASSPGVGGNTIYF.

The gene calls are TRBV5-4 and TRBJ2-7, with 9 bases matching TRBD1. The CDR3 loop spans 15 amino acids. CDR1 and CDR2 from the germline V gene are SGHNT and YYREEE (reference sequence). The V and J ends lost 2 bases and 3 bases, in that order; junction bases with no gene match: 6. As DNA, the CDR3 is TGTGCCAGCAGCTTCCCCGGGACAGGGATCTACGAGCAGTACTTC. Residues: CASSFPGTGIYEQYF.

The V gene is TRBV27, the J gene TRBJ1-4; maybe TRBD1 (6 bases). V lost 6 bases and J 8 bases, leaving 16 bases between the germline ends. Germline CDR1 and CDR2: MNHEY and SMNVEV (reference sequence). The CDR3 totals 14 residues. CDR3: CASSWGHLGEKLFF. The DNA for the CDR3 is TGTGCCAGCAGCTGGGGACATCTGGGCGAAAAACTGTTTTTT.

J is TRBJ2-7 and V is TRBV28, with D perhaps matching TRBD1 or TRBD2 (5 bases each). V lost 6 bases and J 6 bases, leaving 18 bases between the germline ends. The CDR3 covers 14 residues. CDR1 and CDR2 from the germline V gene are MDHEN and SYDVKM. The CDR3 region has the DNA TGTGCCAGCAGATGGTGGGGGAAGGGCCTCGAGCAGTACTTC. Translation gives CASRWWGKGLEQYF.

The rearrangement links TRBV7-2 to TRBJ2-3, with TRBD2 matching 12 bases. The length of the CDR3 is 16 residues. From germline, CDR1 is SGHTA and CDR2 FQGNSA. The V and J ends lost 5 bases and 1 base, in that order; junction bases with no gene match: 4. The CDR3 nucleotides are TGTGCCAGCAGCAAAAGACTAGCGGGGGGCACAGATACGCAGTATTTT. Translation gives CASSKRLAGGTDTQYF.

This chain connects TRBV18 to TRBJ1-5; 10 bases map to TRBD1. The CDR3 is made up of 19 amino acids. Per germline, CDR1 KGHSH and CDR2 LQKENI. V shed 2 bases and J 0 bases; nucleotides not matched to a gene: 10. CDR3 in amino acids: CASSPTGTGAGYSNQPQHF. The CDR3 DNA is TGTGCCAGCTCACCAACCGGGACAGGGGCGGGGTATAGCAATCAGCCCCAGCATTTT.

This sequence joins TRBV19 and TRBJ2-1; D unclear. V shed 0 bases and J shed 10 bases, with 7 bases lying between them. Germline V lookup: CDR1 LNHDA, CDR2 SQIVND (reference sequence). This CDR3 comprises 12 residues. The CDR3 here is CASSIDIREQFF. CDR3 in DNA: TGTGCCAGTAGTATAGATATTAGAGAGCAGTTCTTC. The full variable domain, its missing parts supplied by reference TRBV19 and TRBJ2-1, is DGGITQSPKYLFRKEGQNVTLSCEQNLNHDAMYWYRQDPGQGLRLIYYSQIVNDFQKGDIAEGYSVSREKKESFPLTVTSAQKNPTAFYLCASSIDIREQFFGPGTRLTVL.

This chain connects TRBV7-6 to TRBJ2-7; D may be TRBD1 (6 bases). The germline V and J ends were trimmed by 0 bases and 2 bases, with 11 bases remaining between them. This CDR3 spans 15 amino acids. Germline V CDR1 and CDR2: SGHVS, FNYEAQ. The CDR3 protein is CASSLALGGTYEQYF. CDR3 sequence (DNA): TGTGCCAGCAGCTTAGCGCTAGGGGGAACCTACGAGCAGTACTTC.

The V gene is TRBV5-4, the J gene TRBJ2-5; possibly TRBD1 for D (8 bases). Germline CDR1 is SGHNT and CDR2 is YYREEE (reference sequence). This CDR3 region has 16 residues. Trimming took 0 bases from V and 4 from J, leaving 16 bases between them. CDR3 DNA sequence: TGTGCCAGCAGCTTGGGACAGGGGAGGGTTGGAGAGACCCAGTACTTC. Its translation: CASSLGQGRVGETQYF.

This chain uses TRBV9 with TRBJ2-3, with 9 bases that match TRBD2. CDR1 is SGDLS and CDR2 is YYNGEE in the germline V gene. V dropped 0 bases and J dropped 4; count of bases not matched to a gene: 6. The CDR3 length is 16 residues. The CDR3: CASSVGLAGYADTQYF. CDR3 nucleotide sequence: TGTGCCAGCAGCGTAGGGCTAGCGGGGTATGCAGATACGCAGTATTTT.

CDR3 sequence reads: CATSSLGQSSYEQYF. The CDR3 region has the DNA TGTGCCACCAGCAGTCTCGGACAGTCCTCCTACGAGCAGTACTTC. This chain joins TRBV15 and TRBJ2-7; TRBD1 might be the D (6 bases). The CDR3 loop spans 15 amino acids. Germline V gene data show CDR1 as LNHNV and CDR2 as YYDKDF (reference sequence). Trimming stripped 3 bases from V and 0 bases from J, with 12 bases between.

The CDR3 region is CASSLVARDEQFF. DNA of the CDR3: TGCGCCAGCAGCTTGGTCGCGCGGGATGAGCAGTTCTTC. The rearrangement joins TRBV5-1 to TRBJ2-1; TRBD2 is a possible D gene (5 bases). CDR1 is SGHRS and CDR2 is YFSETQ in the germline V gene. The germline V and J ends were trimmed by 0 bases and 8 bases, with 9 bases remaining between them. This CDR3 region has 13 residues.

This sequence joins TRBV27 and TRBJ2-7, with TRBD1 identical over 9 bases. In germline, CDR1 is MNHEY, CDR2 SMNVEV (reference sequence). V was pared by 0 bases and J by 4 bases, with 4 bases of the junction left unmatched. The CDR3 is made up of 15 amino acids. The CDR3 DNA follows: TGTGCCAGCAGTTTATCCGGGACAGGGAGGTACGAGCAGTACTTC. Protein product: CASSLSGTGRYEQYF.

CDR3 protein: CASSRFKQLQETQYF. Here the CDR3 DNA reads TGCGCCAGCAGCCGATTTAAACAGCTCCAAGAGACCCAGTACTTC. The chain carries TRBV5-1 and TRBJ2-5; D uncertain. Trimming cost V 4 bases and J 1 base, with 14 bases left between them. The CDR3 is 15 amino acids. Germline V gives CDR1 SGHRS, CDR2 YFSETQ. The whole variable domain, remainder taken from reference TRBV5-1 and TRBJ2-5, is KAGVTQTPRYLIKTRGQQVTLSCSPISGHRSVSWYQQTPGQGLQFLFEYFSETQRNKGNFPGRFSGRQFSNSRSEMNVSTLELGDSALYLCASSRFKQLQETQYFGPGTRLLVL.